The clone carrying this T cell receptor (beta chain) was detected a few times. The target antigen is unknown. These data belong to a study of CD8+ T cells in alopecia areata. Overall study context: Affected scalp percentage gauged treated patients' severity.

RNA was extracted and reverse transcribed into cDNA as the sequencing template. The assay was immunoSEQ multiplex PCR, and TCRdb's table has in-frame clones only and misses some. The repertoire holds around 270,000 clones, with roughly 50% as singletons. Findings and caveats of the study: The study found higher clonality in lesional than normal scalp, especially in alopecia totalis/universalis.

CDR3 size: 14 residues. V lost 7 bases, J lost 3 bases, and 16 bases lay in between. Germline assignment: CDR1 SQVTM and CDR2 ANQGSEA. Documented treatment: oral pan-JAK inhibitor, 5-10 mg twice daily. Sampling of alopecia areata patients yielded lesional scalp punch biopsies as well as peripheral blood. The chain uses TRBV29-1 and TRBJ1-5; a possible D gene is TRBD1 (6 bases). This sequence originates from a human donor with alopecia areata. This specimen was CD4+ T cells sorted from blood, taken at week 24, from a patient treated with tofacitinib. CDR3 DNA: TGCAGCGCAGCTAAAGGGGGGAACAATCAGCCCCAGCATTTT. Its protein product is CSAAKGGNNQPQHF.